Below, one T cell receptor beta chain is given with its context. Its cognate antigen is unknown. This CDR3 contains 18 residues. V dropped 5 bases and J dropped 2; count of bases not matched to a gene: 7. From germline, CDR1 is MGHRA and CDR2 YSYEKL. The sample originates from a study of shared clonotypes between healthy human individuals. Notes on the study in general: Donor scarcity curtailed the genetic and exposure-history diversity represented herein.

The authors' processing: Owing to the provision of junction-only sequences devoid of quality scores by immunoSEQ, filtering differed. Sequencing was performed with immunoSEQ multiplex PCR; in TCRdb, only in-frame clones are kept and a portion is missing. The V and J calls and clone size are taken from that table; D and trimming were inferred from the DNA. The sample yields millions of clones, 85% to 95% seen once. CD45RO-negative cells were positively selected for CCR7, leaving out terminally differentiated effector memory CD45RA+ cells. This sequence was found in a man in his late teens or twenties in good health. The chain is built from TRBV4-1 and TRBJ2-3, with TRBD2 matching over 16 bases. The sequencing sample was made of naive CD8+ T cells sorted from blood. The CDR3 reads CASSNPGLAGGHTDTQYF. The CDR3 DNA reads as TGCGCCAGCAGCAACCCGGGACTAGCGGGGGGGCACACAGATACGCAGTATTTT.